The 10 T cell receptor beta chains below all came from one sample that was sequenced in a study of blood T cell repertoires in COVID-19. Measured with immunoSEQ multiplex PCR; TCRdb has only the in-frame clones, and not every one. The sample contains about 15,000 clones, about 85% of which appear only once. The material sequenced was peripheral blood. These receptors were taken from a human donor in a cohort sampled during active COVID-19.

Comment on this clone: The junction departs from the called germline gene at one end, perhaps through a read error. The chain couples TRBV4-2 to TRBJ2-3; 12 bases match TRBD2. Per the germline V gene, CDR1 is LGHNA and CDR2 is YNFKEQ. This CDR3 region has 19 residues. The CDR3 sequence: CACSRGLAGSRRGTDTQYF. The CDR3 bases are TGTGCCTGCAGCCGCGGACTAGCGGGGTCGAGGAGGGGCACAGATACGCAGTATTTT.

V is TRBV5-1 and J is TRBJ2-7; 9 bases agree with TRBD2. Germline-derived CDR1 and CDR2 are SGHRS and YFSETQ. The CDR3 consists of 14 residues. V shed 2 bases, J shed 5 bases, and the junction held 5 bases outside the gene matches. The DNA of the CDR3 is TGCGCCAGCAGCTTAGGACTAGCGTCGGACGAGCAGTACTTC. Amino acid sequence: CASSLGLASDEQYF.

The chain recombines TRBV4-3 with TRBJ1-1; D unclear. The CDR3 has 15 residues. The germline CDR1 and CDR2 sequences are LGHNA and YSLEER. The V and J ends lost 0 bases and 0 bases respectively, with 8 bases between them. In DNA form, the CDR3 reads TGCGCCAGCAGCCAAGATGACACCTTGAACACTGAAGCTTTCTTT. This sequence encodes CASSQDDTLNTEAFF.

The V call is TRBV12-2, the J call TRBJ2-5; the D call TRBD2 from the table was never checked on the DNA. TRBV12-2 is flagged as a pseudogene. This CDR3 comprises 18 residues. This chain's CDR3 is CASRFRFSSGGPQETQYF. The CDR3, as DNA: TGTGCAAGTCGCTTTCGTTTTTCTAGCGGGGGACCCCAAGAGACCCAGTACTTC.

This chain uses TRBV18 with TRBJ2-4, with 7 bases lining up with TRBD1. Per germline, CDR1 KGHSH and CDR2 LQKENI. The ends lost 4 bases at V and 2 bases at J; junction bases unmatched: 11. The CDR3 contains 17 residues. The CDR3 reads CASSLTGDIGSKNIQYF. CDR3 nucleotides: TGTGCCAGCTCACTAACAGGGGATATTGGGTCCAAAAACATTCAGTACTTC.

As regards this clone: This may arise from a read error, as a much more abundant clone is one base away. The sample has other DNA sequences that encode this CDR3 too. This chain links TRBV6-2 or TRBV6-3 with TRBJ2-5; D is possibly TRBD2 (7 bases). V shed 6 bases and J shed 5 bases, with 25 bases lying between them. This CDR3 has 17 residues. Per the germline V gene, CDR1 is MNHEY and CDR2 is SVGEGT. CDR3 in amino acids: CASSPVPGRGRGETQYF. DNA for the CDR3: TGTGCCAGCAGCCCTGTGCCGGGGCGGGGGCGGGGGGAGACCCAGTACTTC.

The chain links TRBV6-5 to TRBJ1-4; D perhaps matches TRBD1 (6 bases). The CDR3 runs 14 residues. The germline V and J ends were trimmed by 5 bases and 3 bases, with 10 bases remaining between them. In germline, CDR1 is MNHEY, CDR2 SVGAGI. Here the CDR3 DNA reads TGTGCCAGCAGTACAGGGTCCGCTAATGAAAAACTGTTTTTT. This gives the protein CASSTGSANEKLFF.

The chain has TRBV2 and TRBJ1-1; maybe TRBD1 (6 bases). V gave up 6 bases and J gave up 4 bases, with 18 bases separating them. Germline V gene data show CDR1 as SNHLY and CDR2 as FYNNEI. This CDR3 region has 15 residues. In nucleotides, the CDR3 is TGTGCCAGCAGCCCCGTCGGTGGGGGCCGCACTGAAGCTTTCTTT. Amino acid sequence: CASSPVGGGRTEAFF.

V usage is TRBV4-2 and J usage is TRBJ2-1, with a weak D call TRBD2 (5 bases). Between the trimmed V and J ends, which lost 1 base and 10 bases, there was a span of 11 bases. The length of the CDR3 is 13 residues. Germline CDR1 reads LGHNA; CDR2 reads YNFKEQ. The CDR3 is CASSQVQSGEQFF. The CDR3 bases are TGTGCCAGCAGCCAAGTTCAATCGGGGGAGCAGTTCTTC.

There are a few counts of this clone. The chain recombines TRBV7-2 with TRBJ2-1; 8 bases align to TRBD1. The CDR3 covers 17 residues. J was trimmed by 6 bases and V by 5 bases; bases with no gene match: 15. In germline, CDR1 is SGHTA, CDR2 FQGNSA. The CDR3 region is CASSRLRGTGATNEQFF. The CDR3 bases are TGTGCCAGCAGCCGCCTCCGGGGGACAGGAGCCACCAATGAGCAGTTCTTC.